A single sample gave rise to the 26 T cell receptor beta chains below, sequenced in a study of PD-1 blockade in classical Hodgkin lymphoma. The time point denotes: cycle 4 day 1 (C4D1), after five to seven weeks of nivolumab. Relapse after autologous stem cell transplantation occurred in every patient, and brentuximab vedotin exposure varied. Generated by immunoSEQ multiplex PCR, the TCRdb table keeps only in-frame clones and is missing some. The sample carries tens of thousands of clones, around nine tenths recorded once. The source material was peripheral blood mononuclear cells (PBMCs), sampled before the fourth cycle of nivolumab. The receptors were sampled from a human donor with classical Hodgkin lymphoma.

J is TRBJ1-4 and V is TRBV5-1; tentatively, D is TRBD1 (5 bases). Per germline, CDR1 SGHRS and CDR2 YFSETQ. V was cut by 4 bases and J by 7 bases, with 14 bases left in between. This CDR3 region has 14 residues. CDR3 amino acids: CASSPEGQLEKLFF. The CDR3 region has the DNA TGCGCCAGCAGCCCAGAGGGGCAGCTTGAAAAACTGTTTTTT.

The genes are TRBV5-1 and TRBJ2-2; either TRBD1 or TRBD2 may supply D (5 bases each). CDR3 length: 16 amino acids. With 2 bases removed from V and 5 bases from J, the gap between germline ends came to 16 bases. In germline, CDR1 is SGHRS, CDR2 YFSETQ. The CDR3 DNA is TGCGCCAGCAGCTTCACTCCACTAGGGGCAACCGGGGAGCTGTTTTTT. Its translation is CASSFTPLGATGELFF.

The V gene is TRBV7-3, the J gene TRBJ2-1, with D possibly being TRBD2 (6 bases). Trimming shortened V by 5 bases and J by 9 bases, and 20 bases separated the two germline ends. The germline V gene encodes CDR1 SGHTA and CDR2 FQGTGA. This CDR3 region has 15 residues. CDR3 sequence: CASSTRLVGYGEQFF. Written as DNA, the CDR3 is TGTGCCAGCAGCACCCGACTAGTAGGGTACGGTGAGCAGTTCTTC.

The chain employs TRBV2 and TRBJ2-2, with D tentatively TRBD2 (6 bases). CDR1 and CDR2 (germline): SNHLY, FYNNEI. Between the trimmed V and J ends, which lost 6 bases and 4 bases, there was a span of 12 bases. The CDR3 is 14 amino acids. In nucleotides, the CDR3 is TGTGCCAGCAGGGGTAGCGGATCCACCGGGGAGCTGTTTTTT. Translated: CASRGSGSTGELFF.

This clone turned up a few times. The chain combines TRBV4-1 with TRBJ1-1, with D unresolved. CDR3 length: 13 amino acids. With 5 bases removed from V and 4 bases from J, the gap between germline ends came to 11 bases. Per the germline V gene, CDR1 is MGHRA and CDR2 is YSYEKL. In nucleotides, the CDR3 is TGCGCCAGCAGCTACCTCGGTCGCACTGAAGCTTTCTTT. Its translation: CASSYLGRTEAFF.

The V gene is TRBV27, the J gene TRBJ2-7; D perhaps matches TRBD2 (6 bases). Germline loops: CDR1 MNHEY, CDR2 SMNVEV (reference sequence). V dropped 2 bases and J dropped 0 bases, with 11 bases sitting between them. The CDR3 contains 15 residues. In DNA form, the CDR3 reads TGTGCCAGCAGTTTAGGTGCGGGGAGCTCCTACGAGCAGTACTTC. Protein sequence: CASSLGAGSSYEQYF.

The CDR3 loop reads CVRSACRILRKEDTQYF. CDR3 nucleotide sequence: TGTGTCAGAAGCGCATGTCGGATACTAAGGAAAGAAGATACGCAGTATTTT. The chain has TRBV7-5 and TRBJ2-3; no check of the table's D call, TRBD2, against the DNA was made. TRBV7-5 is classified as a pseudogene. This CDR3 has 17 amino acids.

There are a few counts of this clone. The rearrangement joins TRBV30 to TRBJ1-2, with D uncertain. CDR1 is GTSNPN, CDR2 SVGIG, per germline (reference sequence). Trimming took off 0 bases at V and 8 bases at J, with 13 bases between the two ends. This CDR3 is 13 amino acids long. The CDR3: CAWSVLLIGGYTF. CDR3 bases: TGTGCCTGGAGTGTACTCCTCATCGGGGGCTACACCTTC.

The chain combines TRBV11-2 with TRBJ1-1; D perhaps matches TRBD1 (6 bases). CDR1 is SGHAT and CDR2 is FQNNGV in the germline V gene. The CDR3 is 16 residues long. V lost 6 bases and J lost 5, with 22 bases in between. CDR3 in DNA: TGTGCCAGCAGTCAAAACACCGGCAGGGGACCGACTGAAGCTTTCTTT. Translated, it gives CASSQNTGRGPTEAFF.

The chain couples TRBV4-1 to TRBJ1-2; D is perhaps TRBD1 (5 bases). This CDR3 contains 16 residues. V dropped 7 bases and J dropped 1 base, with 19 bases sitting between them. Germline V CDR1 and CDR2: MGHRA, YSYEKL. CDR3 in amino acids: CASTALGGALNYGYTF. For the CDR3, the DNA is TGCGCCAGCACAGCCTTAGGTGGGGCCCTTAACTATGGCTACACCTTC.

With respect to this clone: The limits of the CDR3 on the DNA are not certain, so only TCRdb's listed CDR3 is given. The chain recombines TRBV21-1 with TRBJ2-1; the table gives TRBD1 as D, unverified against the DNA. TRBV21-1 is a listed pseudogene. Ends included, the CDR3 has 18 residues. The CDR3 region is CASSKVGTGTGIYNEQFF.

This rearrangement joins TRBV5-5 to TRBJ2-3, with 11 bases identical to TRBD2. The CDR3 contains 15 residues. After removal of 0 bases from V and 9 bases from J, the junction contained 6 bases not matched to a gene. The germline V gene has CDR1 SGHKS and CDR2 YYEKEE (reference sequence). The CDR3 protein is CASSLGLAGGGTQYF. DNA for the CDR3: TGTGCCAGCAGCTTGGGTCTAGCGGGGGGAGGGACGCAGTATTTT.

V gene TRBV4-1 combines with J gene TRBJ2-7; perhaps D is TRBD1 or TRBD2 (5 bases each). Trimming took off 1 base at V and 6 bases at J, with 25 bases between the two ends. The CDR3 loop spans 18 amino acids. From germline, CDR1 is MGHRA and CDR2 YSYEKL. This CDR3 reads CASSQADGRLLRDPEQYF. Written as DNA, the CDR3 is TGCGCCAGCAGCCAAGCGGACGGTAGGCTCCTAAGGGACCCCGAGCAGTACTTC.

This rearrangement joins TRBV11-2 to TRBJ1-2; D gene ambiguous. The ends were cut back, 1 base at V and 9 bases at J, with 18 bases in the middle. Germline CDR1 and CDR2: SGHAT and FQNNGV. The CDR3 consists of 15 residues. In DNA, the CDR3 is TGTGCCAGCAGCTTAGGGTCGGCCCACCTGGGAAGCTACACCTTC. Translating it yields CASSLGSAHLGSYTF.

The J gene is TRBJ1-1, the V gene TRBV6-6, with D unresolved. The germline CDR1 and CDR2 sequences are MNHNY and SVGAGI (reference sequence). V was trimmed by 2 bases and J by 11 bases, leaving 21 bases between them. The CDR3 runs to 15 residues. The CDR3 DNA reads TGTGCCAGCAGTTACCTCCCCGGCGGTGCCACGGGGGCTTTCTTT. Its protein product is CASSYLPGGATGAFF.

This rearrangement joins TRBV7-9 to TRBJ1-3; D may be TRBD1 (5 bases). The CDR3 loop spans 15 amino acids. Germline lookup yields CDR1 SEHNR and CDR2 FQNEAQ (reference sequence). V was pared by 1 base and J by 3 bases, with 10 bases between. The CDR3 DNA follows: TGTGCCAGCAGCTTAGACAGGATAGTTGGAAACACCATATATTTT. This codes for CASSLDRIVGNTIYF.

The chain employs TRBV27 and TRBJ1-5, with 7 bases matching TRBD1. Germline V lookup: CDR1 MNHEY, CDR2 SMNVEV (reference sequence). Trimming at V came to 0 bases and at J to 4 bases, leaving 6 bases not matched to a gene. The CDR3 sequence is 16 residues long. CDR3 amino acids: CASSLSSGTANQPQHF. The DNA of the CDR3 is TGTGCCAGCAGTTTATCTTCCGGGACAGCGAATCAGCCCCAGCATTTT.

The V call is TRBV7-6, the J call TRBJ1-2; D perhaps matches TRBD1 (6 bases). The CDR3 totals 13 residues. Germline assignment: CDR1 SGHVS and CDR2 FNYEAQ. Trimming left V 1 base short and J 7 bases short, with 10 bases between. The CDR3 region has the DNA TGTGCCAGCAGCTTAGAATCAGGGGCTGGCTACACCTTC. Translating gives CASSLESGAGYTF.

In DNA form, the CDR3 reads TGCGCCAGCAGCTTTGGGGACACCTCCACTGAAGCTTTCTTT. As protein: CASSFGDTSTEAFF. The chain carries TRBV5-1 and TRBJ1-1, with D perhaps matching TRBD1 (6 bases). Looked up from germline, CDR1 is SGHRS and CDR2 is YFSETQ. The CDR3 spans 14 residues. V was cut by 2 bases and J by 4 bases, with 12 bases left in between. The variable domain in full, completed from reference TRBV5-1 and TRBJ1-1, reads KAGVTQTPRYLIKTRGQQVTLSCSPISGHRSVSWYQQTPGQGLQFLFEYFSETQRNKGNFPGRFSGRQFSNSRSEMNVSTLELGDSALYLCASSFGDTSTEAFFGQGTRLTVV.

V gene TRBV5-1 combines with J gene TRBJ2-7; 7 bases are shared with TRBD1. Trimming took 3 bases from V and 2 from J; bases not matched to a gene: 8. Germline CDR1 SGHRS, CDR2 YFSETQ. The CDR3 has 15 amino acids. CDR3 sequence: CASSSQGIRTYEQYF. The CDR3 bases are TGCGCCAGCAGCTCACAGGGGATTCGGACCTACGAGCAGTACTTC.

This clone came up a few times. CDR3 nucleotides: TGTGCCAGCAGCTCTAGGGACCAGTCTGGGGAGCTGTTTTTT. It translates to CASSSRDQSGELFF. V is TRBV11-3 and J is TRBJ2-2, with D perhaps given as TRBD1 or TRBD2 (5 bases each). Germline V lookup: CDR1 SGHNT, CDR2 YENEEA. V lost 4 bases, J lost 8 bases, and 14 bases lay in between. This CDR3 comprises 14 residues. Drawing the rest from reference TRBV11-3 and TRBJ2-2, the complete variable domain is EAGVVQSPRYKIIEKKQPVAFWCNPISGHNTLYWYLQNLGQGPELLIRYENEEAVDDSQLPKDRFSAERLKGVDSTLKIQPAELGDSAVYLCASSSRDQSGELFFGEGSRLTVL.

V and J are TRBV5-1 and TRBJ2-2; 7 bases line up with TRBD2. CDR3 length equals 14 residues. The V segment lost 10 bases and the J segment 3 bases; nucleotides outside the gene matches: 9. Germline-derived CDR1 and CDR2 are SGHRS and YFSETQ. The CDR3 nucleotides are TGCGCCTGCACGGGGACTACTGACACCGGGGAGCTGTTTTTT. Amino acids: CACTGTTDTGELFF.

In this sample, this clone turned up a few times. The chain couples TRBV11-3 to TRBJ2-3, with 11 positions matching TRBD2. J lost 1 base, V lost 5 bases, and 2 bases had no gene match. The CDR3 is 15 residues long. CDR1 SGHNT and CDR2 YENEEA come from the germline V gene. The CDR3 loop reads CASSTGLAGTDTQYF. The CDR3, as DNA: TGTGCCAGCAGCACGGGACTAGCGGGCACAGATACGCAGTATTTT.

The chain has TRBV25-1 and TRBJ2-7; the D is unclear. Germline values: CDR1 MGHDK, CDR2 SYGVNS. The V end lost 0 bases, the J end lost 7 bases, and 4 bases lay between the germline ends. The CDR3 has 11 residues. CDR3 nucleotides: TGTGCCAGCAGTGAATATAGTGAGCAGTACTTC. Translating gives CASSEYSEQYF.

This chain joins TRBV5-1 and TRBJ1-6; 11 bases fit TRBD1. The J segment lost 5 bases and the V segment lost 4 bases, leaving 2 bases of the junction unmatched. This CDR3 region has 15 residues. CDR1 and CDR2 from the germline V gene are SGHRS and YFSETQ. CDR3 nucleotides: TGCGCCAGCAGCACGGGACAGGGGGATAATTCACCCCTCCACTTT. It specifies CASSTGQGDNSPLHF. The full variable domain, with the rest looked up from reference TRBV5-1 and TRBJ1-6, is KAGVTQTPRYLIKTRGQQVTLSCSPISGHRSVSWYQQTPGQGLQFLFEYFSETQRNKGNFPGRFSGRQFSNSRSEMNVSTLELGDSALYLCASSTGQGDNSPLHFGNGTRLTVT.

In its sample, this clone was seen a few times. The rearrangement joins TRBV4-2 to TRBJ2-6, with a weak D call TRBD1 (5 bases). From germline, CDR1 is LGHNA and CDR2 YNFKEQ. This CDR3 is 15 amino acids long. Trimming left V 5 bases short and J 0 bases short, with 8 bases between. The DNA for the CDR3 is TGTGCCAGCAGCGCTGACAGCTCTGGGGCCAACGTCCTGACTTTC. Its protein product is CASSADSSGANVLTF.